There are a few counts of the clone carrying this T cell receptor beta chain. What it binds is not known. Time point in this sample: after dendritic cell vaccination, including at tumor progression/relapse. No glioblastoma patient carried an isocitrate dehydrogenase mutation. CDR1 and CDR2 (germline): SNHLY, FYNNEI. V dropped 6 bases and J dropped 7 bases, with 15 bases sitting between them. The CDR3 totals 14 residues. The data were obtained in a study of glioma-infiltrating T cells after dendritic cell vaccination. For the study at large: Three intradermal dendritic cell vaccine injections were given every two weeks.

Study outcomes and limitations: Patients with more pretreatment TILs had longer time to progression and survival.

The immunoSEQ assay amplified TCRB CDR3 from up to 2 ug DNA. Some clones are missing from TCRdb's copy, which holds only in-frame ones; the method was immunoSEQ multiplex PCR. Of under 75,000 clones listed, more than 75% are singletons. The material sequenced was blood, taken after dendritic cell vaccination. This receptor was taken from a human donor with glioblastoma. The chain links TRBV2 to TRBJ1-4; D not certain. CDR3 sequence reads: CASSAPERSEKLFF. The CDR3 DNA reads as TGTGCCAGCAGCGCTCCTGAGAGGAGTGAAAAACTGTTTTTT.